This T cell receptor beta chain emerged from a study of blood T cell repertoires in COVID-19. The overall study: The United States, Italy and Spain were the sources of the acute and convalescent COVID-19 samples. T cells, B-cell-depleted T cells, or PBMCs supplied cDNA or gDNA.

In the study's own analysis: Amplified reference gene primers provided the basis for estimating nucleated cell counts. Sequencing was performed with immunoSEQ multiplex PCR; in TCRdb, only in-frame clones are kept and a portion is missing. The V and J calls and clone size come from that table; D and trimming were worked out from the DNA. Seen here are under 200,000 clones, about 90% observed once, and the top ten hold around 0.76%. The sequencing input was peripheral blood. The receptor comes from a woman between 65 and 79 years old with acute or convalescent COVID-19.

The CDR3 protein is CASSFTETGELFF. CDR3 DNA: TGTGCCAGCAGTTTTACCGAGACCGGGGAGCTGTTTTTT. This rearrangement joins TRBV12-3 or TRBV12-4 to TRBJ2-2; the D is unclear. This CDR3 comprises 13 residues. Trimming shortened V by 3 bases and J by 5 bases, and 7 bases separated the two germline ends.